The next 28 T cell receptor beta chains were all read from a single sample in a study of identical twins. TCRdb used MiXCR to reprocess the 5' RACE reads, holding one entry per CDR3 protein. The repertoire has around 300,000 distinct CDR3 sequences, about 8% of them found once; the top ten carry approximately 2%. These data also formed part of another study, on yellow fever vaccine responses in identical twins.

The sample taken for sequencing was memory (CD45RO+) T cells sorted from blood. These receptors came from a woman younger than 30 in good health.

This chain links TRBV20-1 with TRBJ1-1, with 7 bases fitting TRBD1. Losses at the gene ends were 2 bases for V and 1 base for J; bases not matched to a gene: 4. CDR1 is DFQATT, CDR2 SNEGSKA, per germline (reference sequence). The CDR3 length is 14 residues. The CDR3 DNA follows: TGCAGTGCTAGAAGGGGGCGGGAGAACACTGAAGCTTTCTTT. Its protein is CSARRGRENTEAFF.

The rearrangement uses TRBV24-1 and TRBJ1-4; TRBD1 matches at 8 bases. The CDR3 spans 15 residues. The germline V gene encodes CDR1 KGHDR and CDR2 SFDVKD. V gave up 2 bases and J gave up 4 bases; unmatched junction bases: 2. The CDR3 nucleotides are TGTGCCACCAGTGATTCGACAGGGGTTAATGAAAAACTGTTTTTT. Encoded protein: CATSDSTGVNEKLFF.

The CDR3: CATDRGRNTGELFF. As DNA, the CDR3 is TGTGCCACCGACAGGGGAAGGAACACCGGGGAGCTGTTTTTT. The rearrangement joins TRBV6-1 to TRBJ2-2; 8 bases fit TRBD1. Per the germline V gene, CDR1 is MNHNS and CDR2 is SASEGT. This CDR3 is built from 14 residues. Trimming at V came to 10 bases and at J to 1 base, leaving 5 bases not matched to a gene.

This clonotype was recorded a few times. The rearrangement joins TRBV18 to TRBJ2-1, with TRBD2 identical over 10 bases. The CDR3 is 13 residues long. Germline assignment: CDR1 KGHSH and CDR2 LQKENI. V was pared by 1 base and J by 9 bases, with 0 bases of the junction left unmatched. The CDR3 DNA follows: TGTGCCAGCTCACCACTAGCGGGAGGTGAGCAGTTCTTC. This translates into CASSPLAGGEQFF.

In this sample, this clonotype turned up a few times. The chain uses TRBV28 and TRBJ1-5, with unresolved D. CDR3 length: 13 amino acids. The V end was cut by 6 bases, the J end by 6 bases, with 12 bases between. CDR1 and CDR2 (germline): MDHEN, SYDVKM. The DNA of the CDR3 is TGTGCCAGCAGCATTTTCAAGGCTCAGCCCCAGCATTTT. Protein product: CASSIFKAQPQHF.

This rearrangement joins TRBV5-1 to TRBJ1-3; TRBD1 matches 9 bases. The germline V gene encodes CDR1 SGHRS and CDR2 YFSETQ. There are 16 residues in the CDR3. J was trimmed by 4 bases and V by 0 bases; bases with no gene match: 5. The CDR3 DNA follows: TGCGCCAGCAGCTTGGACGCGACAGGGGGAGGAAACACCATATATTTT. Encoded protein: CASSLDATGGGNTIYF.

A remark on this clonotype: Possible read error: a much larger clone is one base away. The chain combines TRBV5-1 with TRBJ2-7; the match to TRBD2 covers 12 bases. This CDR3 is 18 amino acids long. From germline, CDR1 is SGHRS and CDR2 YFSETQ. The trim removed 1 base at V and 0 bases at J, leaving 8 bases unmatched. CDR3 amino acids: CASSLLVLAGGNSYEQYF. CDR3 DNA sequence: TGCGCCAGCAGCTTGTTAGTTCTAGCGGGAGGGAACTCCTACGAGCAGTACTTC.

V and J are TRBV28 and TRBJ1-5; a weak D match, TRBD1 (5 bases). Trimming pared 0 bases from V and 2 bases from J, leaving 11 bases between. The CDR3 has 16 residues. Germline V gives CDR1 MDHEN, CDR2 SYDVKM. CDR3 region: CASSLWRGEGNQPQHF. CDR3 nucleotides: TGTGCCAGCAGTTTATGGAGGGGTGAGGGCAATCAGCCCCAGCATTTT. The whole variable domain, remainder taken from reference TRBV28 and TRBJ1-5, is DVKVTQSSRYLVKRTGEKVFLECVQDMDHENMFWYRQDPGLGLRLIYFSYDVKMKEKGDIPEGYSVSREKKERFSLILESASTNQTSMYLCASSLWRGEGNQPQHFGDGTRLSIL.

This clonotype has more than one count but fewer than ten. This sequence joins TRBV6-1 and TRBJ2-5; D gene uncertain. Germline CDR1 and CDR2: MNHNS and SASEGT. The CDR3 runs to 14 residues. Trimming took 5 bases from V and 5 from J, leaving 15 bases between them. CDR3 DNA: TGTGCCAGCAGTCCCCGCCCCATAGGGGAGACCCAGTACTTC. Amino acid sequence: CASSPRPIGETQYF.

The V gene is TRBV2, the J gene TRBJ1-5, with D hard to call. V lost 1 base and J lost 10, with 14 bases in between. The CDR3 is made up of 14 amino acids. Germline V CDR1 and CDR2: SNHLY, FYNNEI. In DNA form, the CDR3 reads TGTGCCAGCAGTGAAGGCGTGGGGAGTCACCCCCAGCATTTT. Residues: CASSEGVGSHPQHF.

V usage is TRBV4-2 and J usage is TRBJ1-1, with TRBD1 as a possible D gene (6 bases). V lost 8 bases to trimming and J lost 3 bases, with 19 bases between them. The CDR3 runs 15 residues. CDR1 and CDR2 from the germline V gene are LGHNA and YNFKEQ. CDR3 in DNA: TGTGCCAGCTCACAGCTGGGGGGCAGTTACACTGAAGCTTTCTTT. Its translation is CASSQLGGSYTEAFF.

This clonotype was counted a few times. The chain combines TRBV6-2 or TRBV6-3 with TRBJ2-3, with 7 bases fitting TRBD2. This CDR3 contains 15 residues. With V trimmed by 4 bases and J by 0 bases, 4 bases remained unmatched. Germline lookup yields CDR1 MNHEY and CDR2 SVGEGT. In nucleotides, the CDR3 is TGTGCCAGCAGTTTGCTAGCGGTTAGCACAGATACGCAGTATTTT. Encoded protein: CASSLLAVSTDTQYF.

This clonotype was detected many times. The chain links TRBV15 to TRBJ2-1, with 12 bases lining up with TRBD2. Trimming cost V 3 bases and J 10 bases; bases outside gene matches: 10. CDR3 length: 16 residues. From germline, CDR1 is LNHNV and CDR2 YYDKDF (reference sequence). The CDR3 nucleotides read TGTGCCACCAGCAGGTCGGGACTAGCGGGCCAAAAGGAGCAGTTCTTC. Amino acid sequence: CATSRSGLAGQKEQFF.

The chain uses TRBV3-1 and TRBJ2-1, with 7 bases fitting TRBD1. Germline CDR1 reads LGHDT; CDR2 reads YNNKEL (reference sequence). Trimming removed 0 bases from V and 6 bases from J; junction bases left unmatched: 5. The CDR3 runs to 15 residues. Here the CDR3 reads CASSQDWGTVNEQFF. The CDR3 DNA reads as TGTGCCAGCAGCCAAGACTGGGGGACAGTCAATGAGCAGTTCTTC.

This clonotype was observed at least ten times. V gene TRBV20-1 combines with J gene TRBJ2-1, with 11 bases that match TRBD2. Germline CDR1 reads DFQATT; CDR2 reads SNEGSKA (reference sequence). The trim removed 2 bases at V and 3 bases at J, leaving 6 bases unmatched. The CDR3 spans 16 residues. The CDR3 nucleotides read TGCAGTGCTAGACCACTAGCGGGAGCTGGCTACAATGAGCAGTTCTTC. Protein sequence: CSARPLAGAGYNEQFF.

The chain links TRBV5-1 to TRBJ2-5; 7 nucleotides match TRBD2. V dropped 0 bases and J dropped 2; count of bases not matched to a gene: 13. CDR3 length equals 18 residues. Germline CDR1 reads SGHRS; CDR2 reads YFSETQ. As DNA, the CDR3 is TGCGCCAGCAGCTTGGAGGGAGGGATGGGGCGACGGCAAGAGACCCAGTACTTC. Protein product: CASSLEGGMGRRQETQYF.

This clonotype has more than one count but fewer than ten. The chain carries TRBV7-9 and TRBJ2-3; tentative D call: TRBD2 (5 bases). V lost 5 bases and J lost 1, with 16 bases in between. CDR1 and CDR2 from the germline V gene are SEHNR and FQNEAQ (reference sequence). This CDR3 region has 16 residues. The CDR3 reads CASSPPRLLRTDTQYF. CDR3 bases: TGTGCCAGCAGCCCTCCCAGACTATTACGCACAGATACGCAGTATTTT.

The sample holds a few counts of this clonotype. The rearrangement joins TRBV7-8 to TRBJ1-1; weak D call: TRBD1 (5 bases). CDR1 and CDR2 (germline): SGHVS, FQNEAQ. Trimming took 3 bases from V and 0 from J, leaving 8 bases between them. This CDR3 is 14 amino acids long. DNA of the CDR3: TGTGCCAGCAGCTTTGGGGGGATGAACACTGAAGCTTTCTTT. It specifies CASSFGGMNTEAFF.

This clonotype was seen many times. The CDR3 coding sequence is TGTGCCAGTAGTACGCCGGGACTAGACAATGAGCAGTTCTTC. Translating it yields CASSTPGLDNEQFF. The chain links TRBV19 to TRBJ2-1; the match to TRBD2 covers 8 bases. This CDR3 region has 14 residues. Germline lookup yields CDR1 LNHDA and CDR2 SQIVND (reference sequence). V gave up 4 bases and J gave up 5 bases; unmatched junction bases: 4. The variable domain in full, with the rest retrieved from reference TRBV19 and TRBJ2-1, is DGGITQSPKYLFRKEGQNVTLSCEQNLNHDAMYWYRQDPGQGLRLIYYSQIVNDFQKGDIAEGYSVSREKKESFPLTVTSAQKNPTAFYLCASSTPGLDNEQFFGPGTRLTVL.

This clonotype occurred a few times. V usage is TRBV4-1 and J usage is TRBJ2-3, with D possibly TRBD1 on 6 matching bases. The CDR3 extends over 14 amino acids. Trimming cost V 6 bases and J 1 base, with 11 bases left between them. Per germline, CDR1 MGHRA and CDR2 YSYEKL. CDR3 in DNA: TGCGCCAGCAGGTGGGGGCGGGGCACAGATACGCAGTATTTT. This gives the protein CASRWGRGTDTQYF.

This clonotype came up many times. CDR3 DNA: TGCGCCAGCAGCCAAGCGTGGGGACCATACACAGATACGCAGTATTTT. Protein sequence: CASSQAWGPYTDTQYF. The rearrangement links TRBV4-1 to TRBJ2-3; D tentatively fits TRBD1 or TRBD2 (5 bases each). The ends were cut back, 1 base at V and 2 bases at J, with 13 bases in the middle. Germline V gene sequence: CDR1 MGHRA, CDR2 YSYEKL. This CDR3 spans 16 amino acids.

This clonotype has at least ten counts. The genes are TRBV29-1 and TRBJ1-1; D call uncertain. V lost 4 bases to trimming and J lost 0 bases, with 9 bases between them. CDR1 and CDR2 from the germline V gene are SQVTM and ANQGSEA. The CDR3 totals 13 residues. CDR3 loop: CSVVLSMNTEAFF. The DNA for the CDR3 is TGCAGCGTTGTCCTCAGTATGAACACTGAAGCTTTCTTT. The variable domain in full, with the rest retrieved from reference TRBV29-1 and TRBJ1-1, is SAVISQKPSRDICQRGTSLTIQCQVDSQVTMMFWYRQQPGQSLTLIATANQGSEATYESGFVIDKFPISRPNLTFSTLTVSNMSPEDSSIYLCSVVLSMNTEAFFGQGTRLTVV.

The chain carries TRBV2 and TRBJ1-5; 7 bases are shared with TRBD1. This CDR3 has 14 residues. J was trimmed by 6 bases and V by 6 bases; bases with no gene match: 8. Germline loops: CDR1 SNHLY, CDR2 FYNNEI. The CDR3 protein is CASRGTGESQPQHF. The CDR3 DNA follows: TGTGCCAGCAGGGGAACAGGGGAGTCTCAGCCCCAGCATTTT.

This clonotype was seen a handful of times. The chain carries TRBV18 and TRBJ2-7; D is perhaps TRBD1 (6 bases). Trimming shortened V by 3 bases and J by 2 bases, and 14 bases separated the two germline ends. This CDR3 contains 15 residues. CDR1 KGHSH and CDR2 LQKENI come from the germline V gene. DNA of the CDR3: TGTGCCAGCTCACCTTTCCGGGACAAGACCTACGAGCAGTACTTC. Its protein product is CASSPFRDKTYEQYF.

The chain has TRBV20-1 and TRBJ1-4; no definite D call. Germline V gene sequence: CDR1 DFQATT, CDR2 SNEGSKA (reference sequence). V was clipped by 0 bases and J by 10 bases, with 15 bases between them. This CDR3 is 14 amino acids long. CDR3 in DNA: TGCAGTGCTAGAGACGGGTTATTAATGGGAAAACTGTTTTTT. It codes for CSARDGLLMGKLFF.

This sequence joins TRBV28 and TRBJ1-6, with D possibly matching TRBD1 (6 bases). The CDR3 is 15 amino acids. The germline CDR1 and CDR2 sequences are MDHEN and SYDVKM. V dropped 2 bases and J dropped 8 bases, with 13 bases sitting between them. For the CDR3, the DNA is TGTGCCAGCAGTTTAAACAGGGTTCGGGATTCACCCCTCCACTTT. Residues: CASSLNRVRDSPLHF.

This chain links TRBV20-1 with TRBJ2-1, with D uncertain. CDR1 is DFQATT, CDR2 SNEGSKA, per germline (reference sequence). This CDR3 has 14 residues. V gave up 5 bases and J gave up 3 bases, with 14 bases separating them. The CDR3 nucleotides are TGCAGTGCTGACGCACGATTGGGCTACAATGAGCAGTTCTTC. Its protein is CSADARLGYNEQFF.

This clonotype was counted ten times or more. The rearrangement uses TRBV6-2 or TRBV6-3 and TRBJ2-7; possibly TRBD1 for D (6 bases). The CDR3 has 14 residues. Trimming removed 6 bases at V and 4 bases at J, with 16 bases between. Germline CDR1 is MNHEY and CDR2 is SVGEGT. CDR3 sequence: CASSRHREGYEQYV. DNA of the CDR3: TGTGCCAGCAGCCGTCACAGGGAAGGGTACGAGCAGTACGTC.